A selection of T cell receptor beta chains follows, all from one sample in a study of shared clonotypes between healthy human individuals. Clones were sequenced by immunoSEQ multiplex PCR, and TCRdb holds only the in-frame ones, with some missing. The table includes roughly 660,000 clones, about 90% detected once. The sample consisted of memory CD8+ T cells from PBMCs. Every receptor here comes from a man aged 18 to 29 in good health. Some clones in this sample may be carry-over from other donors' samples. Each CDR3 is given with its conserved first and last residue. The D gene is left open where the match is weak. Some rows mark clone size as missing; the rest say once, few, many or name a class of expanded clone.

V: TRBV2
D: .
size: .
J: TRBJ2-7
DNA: TGTGCCAGCAGTGCAGAGCTAGCGCATCTGGGATCCTACGAGCAGTACTTC
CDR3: CASSAELAHLGSYEQYF

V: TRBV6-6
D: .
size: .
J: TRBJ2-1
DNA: TGTGCCAGCAGTTACACGGACTCTACTACCTACAATGAGCAGTTCTTC
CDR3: CASSYTDSTTYNEQFF

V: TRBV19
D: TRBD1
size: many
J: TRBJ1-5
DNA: TGTGCCAGTAGTATAGGGACAGGGAATCAGCCCCAGCATTTT
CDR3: CASSIGTGNQPQHF

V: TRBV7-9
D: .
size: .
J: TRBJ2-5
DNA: TGTGCCAGCAGCTCACGGGAGACCCAGTACTTC
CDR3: CASSSRETQYF

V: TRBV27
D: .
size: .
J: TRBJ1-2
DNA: TGTGCCAGCAGTTTACTTAACGGCGTTATGGGCTACACCTTC
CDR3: CASSLLNGVMGYTF

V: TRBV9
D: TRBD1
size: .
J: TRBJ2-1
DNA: TGTGCCAGCAGCAGAGCCGGGACAGGGGTCTACAATGAGCAGTTCTTC
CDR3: CASSRAGTGVYNEQFF

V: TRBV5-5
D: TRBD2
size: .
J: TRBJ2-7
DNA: TGTGCCAGCAGTTATAGCGGGGAAATCTACGAGCAGTACTTC
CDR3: CASSYSGEIYEQYF

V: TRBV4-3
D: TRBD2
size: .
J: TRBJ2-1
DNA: TGCGCCAGCAGCCAAGGCTTAGCGGGTCAAAAGGGTGGCAATGAGCAGTTCTTC
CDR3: CASSQGLAGQKGGNEQFF

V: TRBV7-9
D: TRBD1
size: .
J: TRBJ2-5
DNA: TGTGCCAGCAGCCGCCGACAGGGAGAAGAGACCCAGTACTTC
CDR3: CASSRRQGEETQYF

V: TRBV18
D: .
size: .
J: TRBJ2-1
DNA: TGTGCCAGCTCACCAGCCGGGGACAATGAGCAGTTCTTC
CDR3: CASSPAGDNEQFF

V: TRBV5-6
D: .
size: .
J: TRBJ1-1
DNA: TGTGCCAGCAGCTTGGTATCCGGGCGGGGGACTGAAGCTTTCTTT
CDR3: CASSLVSGRGTEAFF

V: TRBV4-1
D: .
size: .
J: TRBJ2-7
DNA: TGCGCCAGCAGCCAAGGGACAGCTGCCTACGAGCAGTACTTC
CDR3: CASSQGTAAYEQYF

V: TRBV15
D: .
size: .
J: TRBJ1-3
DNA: TGTGCCACCAGCAAGGGAAACACCATATATTTT
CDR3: CATSKGNTIYF

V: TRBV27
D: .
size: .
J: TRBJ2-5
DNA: TGTGCCAGCAGAGAGGGGTTCCTCCAAGAGACCCAGTACTTC
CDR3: CASREGFLQETQYF

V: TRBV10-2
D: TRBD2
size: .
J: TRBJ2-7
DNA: TGCGCCAGTAGTGACTTCCTAGCGGGGACCTACGAGCAGTACTTC
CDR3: CASSDFLAGTYEQYF

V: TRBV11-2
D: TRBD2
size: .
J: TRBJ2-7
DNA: TGTGCCAGCAGCCGACGGCCAGCGGGAGGGAACGAGCAGTACTTC
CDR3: CASSRRPAGGNEQYF

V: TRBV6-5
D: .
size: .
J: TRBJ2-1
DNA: TGTGCCAGCATCGGGCGTCTGGGACGGGGGAATGAGCAGTTCTTC
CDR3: CASIGRLGRGNEQFF

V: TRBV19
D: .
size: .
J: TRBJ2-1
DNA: TGTGCCAGTAGTCCACTTTTAGGGGTGACCTACAATGAGCAGTTCTTC
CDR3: CASSPLLGVTYNEQFF

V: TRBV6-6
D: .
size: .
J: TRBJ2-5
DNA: TGTGCCAGCAGTACCCAAGAGACCCAGTACTTC
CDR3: CASSTQETQYF

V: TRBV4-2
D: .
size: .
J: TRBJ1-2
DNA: TGTGCCAGCAGCCATCAAGGGGTCCCCGTTTTAAACTATGGCTACACCTTC
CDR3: CASSHQGVPVLNYGYTF